This is a list of T cell receptor beta chains from one sample in a study of technical replicates of blood from a handful of donors. Repertoires were generated with immunoSEQ multiplex PCR, while TCRdb's copy carries only in-frame clones and drops some. The sample lists around 95,000 clones, approximately 93% seen once, with roughly 0.24% in the top ten. The material sequenced was T cells isolated from PBMCs. These receptors were obtained from a human donor in good health. The CDR3 runs from the conserved cysteine through the conserved F or W. The D gene is left open where the match is weak. Clone size is shown for a subset of rows, as once, few, many or a class of expanded clone.

J: TRBJ1-5; V: TRBV25-1; D: NA; size: NA; length: 12; DNA: TGTGCCAGCAGTACAGGGAAGGGGCCCCAGCATTTT; CDR3: CASSTGKGPQHF
J: TRBJ2-7; V: TRBV19; D: TRBD1; size: NA; length: 13; DNA: TGTGCCAGTGGACAGGGGCGCTCCTACGAGCAGTACTTC; CDR3: CASGQGRSYEQYF
J: TRBJ1-1; V: TRBV5-4; D: TRBD1; size: NA; length: 17; DNA: TGTGCCAGCAGCTTCCCCCGGACAGGGCTTGTGGACACTGAAGCTTTCTTT; CDR3: CASSFPRTGLVDTEAFF
J: TRBJ1-5; V: TRBV11-2; D: TRBD1; size: NA; length: 17; DNA: TGTGCCAGCAGCTTAGACGGGACAGCCTTTAGCAATCAGCCCCAGCATTTT; CDR3: CASSLDGTAFSNQPQHF
J: TRBJ1-1; V: TRBV5-1; D: TRBD1; size: once; length: 13; DNA: TGCGCCAGCTCCCCCACAGGGGAGACTGAAGCTTTCTTT; CDR3: CASSPTGETEAFF
J: TRBJ2-1; V: TRBV19; D: NA; size: NA; length: 12; DNA: TGTGCCACAAGCTACAGGGACGAGGAGCAGTTCTTC; CDR3: CATSYRDEEQFF
J: TRBJ2-3; V: TRBV5-6; D: TRBD1; size: NA; length: 15; DNA: TGTGCCAGCAGGGATCCGGGACAGACGGGTGATACGCAGTATTTT; CDR3: CASRDPGQTGDTQYF
J: TRBJ2-5; V: TRBV30; D: TRBD1; size: NA; length: 14; DNA: TGTGCCCGTACTCAGGACAGGGGGCAAGAGACCCAGTACTTC; CDR3: CARTQDRGQETQYF
J: TRBJ2-4; V: TRBV4-2; D: TRBD2; size: NA; length: 16; DNA: TGTGCCAGCAGCTCACCCGGGACTAGCGTAAAAAACATTCAGTACTTC; CDR3: CASSSPGTSVKNIQYF
J: TRBJ2-1; V: TRBV28; D: TRBD2; size: NA; length: 14; DNA: TGTGCCAGCAGGGGACTAGCGGGAGGCTATGAGCAGTTCTTC; CDR3: CASRGLAGGYEQFF
J: TRBJ1-1; V: TRBV7-2; D: NA; size: NA; length: 13; DNA: TGTGCCAGCAGCACAAAAGCGGGCACCAAAGCTTTCTTT; CDR3: CASSTKAGTKAFF
J: TRBJ2-7; V: TRBV5-1; D: NA; size: NA; length: 16; DNA: TGCGCCAGCAGCGGGGCTACGGGACTTTCCTCCTACGAGCAGTACTTC; CDR3: CASSGATGLSSYEQYF
J: TRBJ1-1; V: TRBV15; D: NA; size: NA; length: 15; DNA: TGTGCCACCAGCAGAGATCTAGCGGAGAACACTGAAGCTTTCTTT; CDR3: CATSRDLAENTEAFF
J: TRBJ2-5; V: TRBV11-1; D: TRBD2; size: NA; length: 14; DNA: TGTGCCAGCAGCTTTGGGACTACCCAAGAGACCCAGTACTTC; CDR3: CASSFGTTQETQYF
J: TRBJ1-2; V: TRBV7-9; D: NA; size: NA; length: 11; DNA: TGTGCCAGCAGCTTAGGGGCCCGCTACACCTTC; CDR3: CASSLGARYTF
J: TRBJ2-2; V: TRBV2; D: TRBD2; size: NA; length: 15; DNA: TGTGCCAGCAGTGGACTAGCGGGGAACACCGGGGAGCTGTTTTTT; CDR3: CASSGLAGNTGELFF
J: TRBJ1-4; V: TRBV27; D: NA; size: NA; length: 15; DNA: TGTGCCAGCAGTTTGTACAGGGTCGGTGGTGAAAAACTGTTTTTT; CDR3: CASSLYRVGGEKLFF
J: TRBJ2-7; V: TRBV4-1; D: TRBD2; size: NA; length: 17; DNA: TGCGCCAGCAGCCAAGATAGCGGGGGGACCTTCGATTACGAGCAGTACTTC; CDR3: CASSQDSGGTFDYEQYF
J: TRBJ2-3; V: TRBV19; D: TRBD2; size: NA; length: 13; DNA: TGTGCCAGCGGGGGTAGCGGGACAGATACGCAGTATTTT; CDR3: CASGGSGTDTQYF
J: TRBJ2-7; V: TRBV5-1; D: TRBD2; size: NA; length: 15; DNA: TGCGCCAGCAGCTTGGATTTCATAGCGGGATACGAGCAGTACTTC; CDR3: CASSLDFIAGYEQYF
J: TRBJ1-2; V: TRBV11-2; D: NA; size: once; length: 13; DNA: TGTGCCAGCAGCGCCCCAACAGGGAATGGCTACACCTTC; CDR3: CASSAPTGNGYTF
J: TRBJ2-7; V: TRBV6-4; D: NA; size: NA; length: 15; DNA: TGTGCCAGCAGGGCATTGGGGGCTGTGTCCTACGAGCAGTACTTC; CDR3: CASRALGAVSYEQYF
J: TRBJ2-7; V: TRBV2; D: TRBD1; size: NA; length: 13; DNA: TGTGCCAGCCGGGACAGGGATATCTACGAGCAGTACTTC; CDR3: CASRDRDIYEQYF
J: TRBJ2-5; V: TRBV9; D: TRBD2; size: NA; length: 15; DNA: TGTGCCAGCAGCCCCACCGGACTAGCTAGGGAGACCCAGTACTTC; CDR3: CASSPTGLARETQYF
J: TRBJ2-5; V: TRBV4-1; D: NA; size: NA; length: 14; DNA: TGCGCCAGCAGCCCCATCGGGGGGCTTAAGACCCAGTACTTC; CDR3: CASSPIGGLKTQYF
J: TRBJ1-1; V: TRBV11-3; D: NA; size: NA; length: 13; DNA: TGTGCCAGCAGCCCCCGGGGGAACACTGAAGCTTTCTTT; CDR3: CASSPRGNTEAFF
J: TRBJ1-2; V: TRBV19; D: TRBD1; size: NA; length: 15; DNA: TGTGCCAGTAGTACTCATCGGACAGGGGACTATGGCTACACCTTC; CDR3: CASSTHRTGDYGYTF
J: TRBJ1-3; V: TRBV28; D: NA; size: once; length: 13; DNA: TGTGCCAGCACCGTTATCTCTGGAAACACCATATATTTT; CDR3: CASTVISGNTIYF
J: TRBJ2-7; V: TRBV6-1; D: NA; size: NA; length: 12; DNA: TGTGCCAGCAGTGAGGAGGTCTACGAGCAGTACTTC; CDR3: CASSEEVYEQYF
J: TRBJ1-2; V: TRBV5-6; D: NA; size: NA; length: 16; DNA: TGTGCCAGCAGCTCCTCGGGGACAAAAAGGCGCTATGGCTACACCTTC; CDR3: CASSSSGTKRRYGYTF
J: TRBJ2-2; V: TRBV6-1; D: NA; size: NA; length: 12; DNA: TGTGCCAGCAGTGAACTCACCGGGGAGCTGTTTTTT; CDR3: CASSELTGELFF
J: TRBJ2-5; V: TRBV7-6; D: NA; size: NA; length: 16; DNA: TGTGCCAGCAGCTTAGGTCTGGCGGGGGCTCAAGAGACCCAGTACTTC; CDR3: CASSLGLAGAQETQYF
J: TRBJ2-7; V: TRBV15; D: NA; size: once; length: 14; DNA: TGTGCCACCAGCAGAGATACAGGCTACTACGAGCAGTACTTC; CDR3: CATSRDTGYYEQYF
J: TRBJ1-1; V: TRBV19; D: NA; size: NA; length: 13; DNA: TGTGCCAGTCTGATGGGACAGAACACTGAAGCTTTCTTT; CDR3: CASLMGQNTEAFF
J: TRBJ2-1; V: TRBV4-1; D: NA; size: NA; length: 15; DNA: TGCGCCAGCAGCCAAGATCTCAATTCACATGGTGAGCAGTTCTTC; CDR3: CASSQDLNSHGEQFF
J: TRBJ2-7; V: TRBV25-1; D: TRBD2; size: NA; length: 16; DNA: TGTGCCAGCAGTGAAGAAGGGAGCGGGGGATCTCGGGAGCAGTACTTC; CDR3: CASSEEGSGGSREQYF
J: TRBJ2-2; V: TRBV10-3; D: NA; size: NA; length: 15; DNA: TGTGCCATCAGTGACCACGACTTCTCTGGCGGGGAGCTGTTTTTT; CDR3: CAISDHDFSGGELFF
J: TRBJ2-1; V: TRBV4-1; D: TRBD2; size: NA; length: 14; DNA: TGCGCCAGCAGCACAAACGGGGGGGGCAATGAGCAGTTCTTC; CDR3: CASSTNGGGNEQFF
J: TRBJ1-4; V: TRBV7-6; D: TRBD1; size: NA; length: 15; DNA: TGTGCCAGCAGCTATGGGACAGGGGGCCGGGAAAAACTGTTTTTT; CDR3: CASSYGTGGREKLFF
J: TRBJ1-2; V: TRBV30; D: NA; size: NA; length: 18; DNA: TGTGCCTGGAAAACCCCCCTGACCGACACGATAACAGCGGCTGGCTACACCTTC; CDR3: CAWKTPLTDTITAAGYTF
J: TRBJ2-3; V: TRBV30; D: TRBD2; size: NA; length: 14; DNA: TGTGCCTCCGACCCTAGCGGGGGAACAGATACGCAGTATTTT; CDR3: CASDPSGGTDTQYF